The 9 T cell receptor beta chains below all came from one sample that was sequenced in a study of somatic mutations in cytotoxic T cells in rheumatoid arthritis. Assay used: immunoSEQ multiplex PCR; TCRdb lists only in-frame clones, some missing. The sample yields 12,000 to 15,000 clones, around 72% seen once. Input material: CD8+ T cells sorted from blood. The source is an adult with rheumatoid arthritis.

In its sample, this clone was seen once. CDR3 nucleotides: TGTGCCAGCCAACCGGGACAGGGAGACCTTTATAGCAATCAGCCCCAGCATTTT. Its translation: CASQPGQGDLYSNQPQHF. V gene TRBV19 combines with J gene TRBJ1-5; 9 nucleotides match TRBD1. The CDR3 extends over 18 amino acids. CDR1 LNHDA and CDR2 SQIVND come from the germline V gene (reference sequence). The V and J ends lost 9 bases and 0 bases, in that order; junction bases with no gene match: 15. Looking up the rest from reference TRBV19 and TRBJ1-5 gives the full variable domain: DGGITQSPKYLFRKEGQNVTLSCEQNLNHDAMYWYRQDPGQGLRLIYYSQIVNDFQKGDIAEGYSVSREKKESFPLTVTSAQKNPTAFYLCASQPGQGDLYSNQPQHFGDGTRLSIL.

The CDR3 protein is CASSLTGDRYNEQFF. CDR3 nucleotide sequence: TGTGCCAGCAGCTTAACTGGCGACCGTTACAATGAGCAGTTCTTC. The chain links TRBV7-7 to TRBJ2-1; D remains ambiguous. The CDR3 is made up of 15 amino acids. V lost 2 bases, J lost 4 bases, and 12 bases lay in between. Germline CDR1 and CDR2: SSHAT and FNYEAQ (reference sequence).

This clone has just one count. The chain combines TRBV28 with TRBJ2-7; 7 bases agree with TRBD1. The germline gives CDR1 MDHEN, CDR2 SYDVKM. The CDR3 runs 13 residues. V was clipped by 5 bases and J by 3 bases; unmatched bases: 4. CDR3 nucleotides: TGTGCCAGCAGTACGTGGACAGGCTACGAGCAGTACTTC. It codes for CASSTWTGYEQYF.

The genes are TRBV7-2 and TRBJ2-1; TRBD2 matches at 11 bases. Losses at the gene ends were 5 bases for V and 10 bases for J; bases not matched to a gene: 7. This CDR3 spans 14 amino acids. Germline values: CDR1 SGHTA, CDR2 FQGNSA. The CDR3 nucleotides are TGTGCCAGCAGCCCCCTAGCGGGAGGCAGGGAGCAGTTCTTC. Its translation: CASSPLAGGREQFF.

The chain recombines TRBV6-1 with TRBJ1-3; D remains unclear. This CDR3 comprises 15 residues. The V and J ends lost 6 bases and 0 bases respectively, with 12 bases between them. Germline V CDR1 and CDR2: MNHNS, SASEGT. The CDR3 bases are TGTGCCAGCAGCGAATTTCCGAGCTCTGGAAACACCATATATTTT. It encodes CASSEFPSSGNTIYF.

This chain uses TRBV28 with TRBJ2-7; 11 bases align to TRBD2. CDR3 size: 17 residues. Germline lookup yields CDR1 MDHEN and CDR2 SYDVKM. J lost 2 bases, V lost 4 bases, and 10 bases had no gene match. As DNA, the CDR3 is TGTGCCAGCAGTTCCCCCTCTGATAGCGGGAGGGCCTACGAGCAGTACTTC. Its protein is CASSSPSDSGRAYEQYF.

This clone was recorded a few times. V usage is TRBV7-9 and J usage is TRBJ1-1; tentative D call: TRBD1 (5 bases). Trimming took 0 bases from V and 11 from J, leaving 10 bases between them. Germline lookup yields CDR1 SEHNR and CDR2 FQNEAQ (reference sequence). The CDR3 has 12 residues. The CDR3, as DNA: TGTGCCAGCAGCTTAGCAGGGACTGGGGCTTTCTTT. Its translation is CASSLAGTGAFF.

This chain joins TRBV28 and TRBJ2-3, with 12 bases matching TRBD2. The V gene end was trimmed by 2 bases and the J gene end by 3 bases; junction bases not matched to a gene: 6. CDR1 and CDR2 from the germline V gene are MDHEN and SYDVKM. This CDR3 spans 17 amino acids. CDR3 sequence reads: CASSLGLAGGVTDTQYF. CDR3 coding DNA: TGTGCCAGCAGTTTAGGTCTAGCGGGGGGGGTAACAGATACGCAGTATTTT.

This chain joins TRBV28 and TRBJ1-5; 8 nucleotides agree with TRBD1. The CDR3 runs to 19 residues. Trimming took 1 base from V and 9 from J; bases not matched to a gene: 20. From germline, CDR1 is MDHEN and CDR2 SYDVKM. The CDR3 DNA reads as TGTGCCAGCAGTTTATCCTACCTTGCCGGGACAGGTTTAGAAGGGCCCCAGCATTTT. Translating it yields CASSLSYLAGTGLEGPQHF.